This TCR beta chain was recorded in a study of blood T cell repertoires in COVID-19. About the study: In each case, the material was cDNA or gDNA derived from T cells, B-cell-depleted T cells, or PBMCs.

In germline, CDR1 is GTSNPN, CDR2 SVGIG (reference sequence). The V and J ends lost 3 bases and 5 bases respectively, with 14 bases between them. The CDR3 spans 13 residues. Per the original data handling: Amplification with reference gene primers provided the estimates of nucleated cell counts. Sequencing used immunoSEQ multiplex PCR; TCRdb keeps in-frame clones, though not all of them. V and J calls and clone size are those listed in that table; D and trimming were worked out from the DNA. The sample records around 76,000 clones, about 89% being singletons. The chain recombines TRBV30 with TRBJ2-7; D is possibly TRBD1 (6 bases). Material for sequencing was peripheral blood. This TCR was recovered from a man aged 55 to 69 with acute or convalescent COVID-19. CDR3 in DNA: TGTGCCTGGAGGACTACAGGGTTCAACGAGCAGTACTTC. It is translated as CAWRTTGFNEQYF.